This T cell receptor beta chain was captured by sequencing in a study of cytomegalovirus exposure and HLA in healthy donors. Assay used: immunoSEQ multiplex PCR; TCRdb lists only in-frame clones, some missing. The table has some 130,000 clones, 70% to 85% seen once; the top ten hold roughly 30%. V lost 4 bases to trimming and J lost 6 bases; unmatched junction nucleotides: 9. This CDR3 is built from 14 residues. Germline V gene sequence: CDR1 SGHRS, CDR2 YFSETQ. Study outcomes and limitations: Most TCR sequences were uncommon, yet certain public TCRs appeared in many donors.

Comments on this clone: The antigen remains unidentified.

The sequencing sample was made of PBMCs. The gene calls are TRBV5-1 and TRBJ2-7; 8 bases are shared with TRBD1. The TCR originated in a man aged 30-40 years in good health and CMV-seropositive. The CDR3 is CASSPPGQAIEQYF. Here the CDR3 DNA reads TGCGCCAGCAGCCCGCCGGGACAGGCGATCGAGCAGTACTTC.